The rows below give T cell receptor beta chains drawn from one sample of a study of blood T cell repertoires in COVID-19. Some clones are missing from TCRdb's copy, which holds only in-frame ones; the method was immunoSEQ multiplex PCR. The profile covers 250,000 to 300,000 clones, with 90% appearing a single time and 1% to 1.3% taken by the ten largest. The material sequenced was PBMCs or T cells enriched from blood (not recorded which). All receptors come from a woman in her twenties or thirties who had recovered from COVID-19. The CDR3 runs from the conserved cysteine through the conserved F or W. The D gene is left open where the match is weak. Not all rows give a size; the values are once, few, many and, for expanded clones, a class.

D gene	clone size	V gene	J gene	CDR3 protein
NA	NA	TRBV29-1	TRBJ2-7	CSVGLAYEQYF
NA	NA	TRBV14	TRBJ1-1	CASSQRQVNTEAFF
NA	NA	TRBV6-5	TRBJ2-2	CASSYYRATGELFF
TRBD1	NA	TRBV28	TRBJ1-6	CASSTRDRVSPLHF
NA	NA	TRBV12-3/TRBV12-4	TRBJ2-7	CASSPRRDYEQYF
NA	NA	TRBV9	TRBJ1-4	CASNKGGSEKLFF
TRBD1	NA	TRBV2	TRBJ1-1	CASSYTGTGSETFF
TRBD2	NA	TRBV18	TRBJ2-1	CASTWTSGSSQEQFF
TRBD2	NA	TRBV3-1/TRBV3-2	TRBJ2-2	CASSQSGRPGELFF
TRBD2	many	TRBV6-6	TRBJ2-1	CASSPPLRPRGLVSYNEQFF
NA	NA	TRBV7-2	TRBJ2-2	CASSLGQTGELFF
TRBD1	NA	TRBV29-1	TRBJ2-5	CNPRGPQYF
TRBD1	NA	TRBV7-8	TRBJ1-5	CASRKTGFNQPQHF
TRBD1	NA	TRBV10-3	TRBJ1-4	CAISDGQGGNEKLFF
TRBD2	NA	TRBV30	TRBJ2-1	CAWSALAGFDEQFF
TRBD2	once	TRBV13	TRBJ2-1	CASSLKLAGYNEQFF
TRBD1	NA	TRBV28	TRBJ1-3	CASSFHDRGNTIYF
NA	NA	TRBV5-5	TRBJ1-4	CASSNRAASTNEKLFF
NA	NA	TRBV3-1/TRBV3-2	TRBJ2-7	CASSQGPSSYEQYF
NA	many	TRBV10-1	TRBJ1-6	CASSERQDGSPLHF
TRBD1	NA	TRBV5-1	TRBJ1-3	CASSAQGQGKNTIYF
TRBD2	NA	TRBV18	TRBJ2-1	CASSPKGLAGDYNEQFF
TRBD2	NA	TRBV11-2	TRBJ2-1	CASSLAGREGEQFF
TRBD2	few	TRBV6-5	TRBJ2-1	CASMGGAGARNEQFF
TRBD1	NA	TRBV7-9	TRBJ1-4	CASSGQGAANEKLFF
NA	NA	TRBV5-1	TRBJ2-5	CASSPRVGGETQYF
NA	NA	TRBV28	TRBJ1-2	CASSPWGRGDVYGYTF
TRBD1	NA	TRBV6-5	TRBJ1-6	CASSYSMGQYNSPLHF
TRBD2	NA	TRBV30	TRBJ2-1	CAWSFFLAGEYNEQFF
NA	NA	TRBV2	TRBJ2-3	CASRTGSTDTQYF
TRBD2	NA	TRBV10-3	TRBJ2-1	CAISEPTGLADNEQFF
NA	NA	TRBV2	TRBJ2-1	CASKQASYNEQFF
TRBD1	NA	TRBV30	TRBJ1-2	CAWSVRGGGGYTF
TRBD2	NA	TRBV27	TRBJ2-1	CASSSHVTSGALGEQFF
TRBD1	NA	TRBV5-1	TRBJ2-1	CASSLADLSGGYNEQFF
NA	NA	TRBV5-8	TRBJ1-4	CASSLTGYGANRNEKLFF
NA	NA	TRBV5-4	TRBJ2-3	CASSLNTDTQYF
TRBD2	NA	TRBV3-1/TRBV3-2	TRBJ2-1	CASSQGLAGQYNEQFF
NA	once	TRBV15	TRBJ1-1	CATSRDRTVGTEAFF
TRBD1	NA	TRBV6-5	TRBJ1-4	CAIRDRNEKLFF
TRBD2	NA	TRBV18	TRBJ2-3	CASSPELAATDTQYF
TRBD2	NA	TRBV6-2/TRBV6-3	TRBJ2-1	CASSYTRWLAGGTTHNEQFF